The present entry profiles one T cell receptor beta chain with its context. The target of this receptor is not known. Within one base of it there is no much larger clone, and no base qualities were kept. The trial excluded patients who had a history of autoimmune disease or were on systemic immunosuppression. Peripheral blood for TCR sequencing was collected from all dose cohorts at baseline, on cycle 4 day 1, and on cycle 7 day 1. The samples were drawn from a first-in-human, open-label, multicenter phase I dose-escalation trial of ivuxolimab. Adults with locally advanced or metastatic melanoma, renal cell carcinoma, hepatocellular carcinoma or head and neck squamous cell carcinoma were enrolled in the trial. CD4+ and CD8+ T cells were sorted separately from peripheral blood before TCR sequencing. To sequence the TCRbeta CDR3 region, genomic DNA was isolated from the sorted cells. The immunoSEQ Assay was used to sequence the TCRbeta CDR3 regions. Not all clones reach the TCRdb copy of this immuneACCESS table, which keeps in-frame sequences only. Checked studies attribute under half of the gap to unresolved V genes and leave the rest unexplained. Present in this sample are tens of thousands of clones, around 90% of which were seen just once. Less than 0.4% of the sample is in the top ten clones.

The data were obtained in a study of OX40 agonist ivuxolimab in advanced cancers. About the full investigation: Ivuxolimab was a fully human IgG2 agonistic monoclonal antibody targeting the costimulatory receptor OX40 (CD134). Intravenous ivuxolimab was administered to patients every 2 weeks at six dose levels: 0.01, 0.1, 0.3, 1.5, 3 and 10 mg/kg. Of the roughly 51 patients in dose escalation, some 20 had hepatocellular carcinoma, approximately 15 had melanoma, 9 had renal cell carcinoma and 9 had head and neck cancer. The dose-escalation cohort was about 83% male with a mean age of about 54 years, ranging from roughly 20 to 80. Prior anti-PD-1, anti-PD-L1 or anti-CTLA-4 therapy was permitted, and checkpoint inhibitors had been received by roughly 42% of dose-escalation patients. Partial responses were achieved by three dose-escalation patients, of whom one had hepatocellular carcinoma and two had cutaneous melanoma. Peripheral TCRbeta sequencing was intended to test whether TCR sequence diversity was altered and clonal T-cell expansion was caused by ivuxolimab. The paper reports the monotherapy dose-escalation portion (N of about 47 patients) of the phase I ivuxolimab trial.

What the authors observed across the whole study: Low levels of normalized T-cell clonal expansion were also shown by some nonresponding patients. Clonal expansion of both CD4+ and CD8+ blood T cells was observed from baseline to week 6 at doses 0.1 to 3.0 mg/kg. Partial responders in the 0.1-3.0 mg/kg groups had among the lowest normalized peripheral clonal expansion, especially among CD8+ T cells. The antigen specificity of the peripheral T cells that underwent clonal expansion was not determined. After ivuxolimab, expanded clones were on average more numerous among CD8+ T cells than among CD4+ T cells.

V and J lose 1 base and 5 bases, and a span of 13 bases separates them. CDR1 and CDR2 are drawn from the germline V gene: MGHRA, YSYEKL. The CDR3 starts with the cysteine, ends with the phenylalanine, and has 15 residues. Just CDR3 DNA is preserved here, 45 bases in frame from base 1. The sequence joins TRBV4-1 to TRBJ2-3, and TRBD2 may be the D gene, going by 7 matching bases. The receptor comes from an adult with an advanced solid tumor such as melanoma, head and neck, liver or kidney cancer. Sample: CD4+ or CD8+ T cells sorted from blood, taken in a trial of the OX40 agonist ivuxolimab. The CDR3 loop reads CASSQGGGRGDTQYF. The base sequence is TGCGCCAGCAGCCAAGGGGGGGGGCGCGGAGATACGCAGTATTTT.